These 24 T cell receptor beta chains came from one sample sequenced in a study of spatial heterogeneity in lung cancer. TCRdb re-called the 5' RACE reads through MiXCR, storing one row per CDR3 protein. Of 110,000 or so distinct CDR3 sequences listed, more than 10% are singletons. As for time point: blood at routine non-recurrence follow-up after resection. The sample was PBMCs, taken at follow-up. The receptors originated from a female donor with early-stage non-small cell lung cancer.

The chain employs TRBV27 and TRBJ2-1; the D is unclear. Germline lookup yields CDR1 MNHEY and CDR2 SMNVEV (reference sequence). The CDR3 has 16 residues. V lost 7 bases to trimming and J lost 0 bases, with 16 bases between them. This CDR3 reads CASTPGAARSYNEQFF. CDR3 coding DNA: TGTGCCAGCACACCCGGAGCAGCCCGCTCCTACAATGAGCAGTTCTTC.

The sample holds many counts of this clonotype. The chain joins TRBV14 to TRBJ1-1, with no clear D. The CDR3 loop spans 12 amino acids. In germline, CDR1 is SGHDN, CDR2 FVKESK. V was shortened by 1 base and J by 3 bases, with 3 bases between the two germline ends. CDR3 nucleotide sequence: TGTGCCAGCAGCCAAGCTTACACTGAAGCTTTCTTT. It yields the protein CASSQAYTEAFF.

This clonotype was seen repeatedly, ten times or more. This chain joins TRBV20-1 and TRBJ2-5, with 8 bases that match TRBD2. CDR3 size: 15 residues. The junction had 8 bases not matched to a gene; V was cut back by 0 bases and J by 5 bases. CDR1 is DFQATT, CDR2 SNEGSKA, per germline (reference sequence). The CDR3 loop reads CSAREWTSRWETQYF. CDR3 DNA sequence: TGCAGTGCTAGAGAATGGACTAGCCGATGGGAGACCCAGTACTTC.

The chain carries TRBV10-3 and TRBJ1-1; 9 bases map to TRBD1. The length of the CDR3 is 14 residues. After removal of 5 bases from V and 1 base from J, the junction contained 2 bases not matched to a gene. Germline loops: CDR1 ENHRY, CDR2 SYGVKD. CDR3 in DNA: TGTGCCATCAGTCCACAGGGGGCGAACACTGAAGCTTTCTTT. Amino acid sequence: CAISPQGANTEAFF.

J is TRBJ2-1 and V is TRBV14, with 14 bases identical to TRBD2. This CDR3 has 21 amino acids. The germline gives CDR1 SGHDN, CDR2 FVKESK. The V gene end was trimmed by 0 bases and the J gene end by 0 bases; junction bases not matched to a gene: 10. The CDR3 DNA follows: TGTGCCAGCAGCCAAGAAGGGGGACTAGCGGGAGAATGGAGCTCCTACAATGAGCAGTTCTTC. Translating it yields CASSQEGGLAGEWSSYNEQFF.

The chain has TRBV27 and TRBJ2-7; TRBD1 matches 9 bases. Germline CDR1 reads MNHEY; CDR2 reads SMNVEV (reference sequence). The junction had 3 bases not matched to a gene; V was cut back by 6 bases and J by 3 bases. The CDR3 totals 13 residues. The CDR3 sequence is CASRGTGYYEQYF. CDR3 nucleotide sequence: TGTGCCAGCAGAGGGACAGGGTACTACGAGCAGTACTTC.

The rearrangement links TRBV11-2 to TRBJ2-5; D not certain. Germline CDR1 reads SGHAT; CDR2 reads FQNNGV. Trimming cost V 4 bases and J 9 bases, with 18 bases left between them. This CDR3 spans 14 amino acids. The CDR3 sequence is CASSSWTVYWAQYF. In DNA, the CDR3 is TGTGCCAGCAGCTCGTGGACGGTGTATTGGGCCCAGTACTTC.

This clonotype was observed at least ten times. The J gene is TRBJ2-3, the V gene TRBV12-3 or TRBV12-4; the D gene is possibly TRBD2 (7 bases). V was trimmed by 6 bases and J by 0 bases, leaving 16 bases between them. This CDR3 spans 16 amino acids. The CDR3 loop reads CASRGGQATSTDTQYF. CDR3 coding DNA: TGTGCCAGCAGGGGGGGGCAGGCGACTAGCACAGATACGCAGTATTTT.

The J gene is TRBJ1-6, the V gene TRBV27; TRBD1 aligns across 7 bases. This CDR3 has 16 residues. CDR1 is MNHEY, CDR2 SMNVEV, per germline (reference sequence). V lost 5 bases to trimming and J lost 5 bases; unmatched junction nucleotides: 9. CDR3 sequence: CASSQRTGFHNSPLHF. The CDR3 DNA sequence: TGTGCCAGCAGTCAACGGACAGGCTTCCATAATTCACCCCTCCACTTT.

In DNA, the CDR3 is TGTGCCAGCAGCTTATTTTTTGCGGGAGTCGGCGAGCAGTACTTC. Protein: CASSLFFAGVGEQYF. The chain combines TRBV7-2 with TRBJ2-7; TRBD2 aligns across 7 bases. The CDR3 runs 15 residues. V lost 2 bases to trimming and J lost 6 bases; unmatched junction nucleotides: 10. From germline, CDR1 is SGHTA and CDR2 FQGNSA.

This clonotype was found a few times. The J gene is TRBJ2-1, the V gene TRBV20-1; 12 bases map to TRBD2. Germline V gene data show CDR1 as DFQATT and CDR2 as SNEGSKA (reference sequence). The CDR3 runs 14 residues. J lost 7 bases, V lost 2 bases, and 3 bases had no gene match. The CDR3 DNA reads TGCAGTGCTAGACTAGCGGGAGGGCCGAATGAGCAGTTCTTC. This sequence encodes CSARLAGGPNEQFF.

This clonotype has more than one count but fewer than ten. J is TRBJ1-2 and V is TRBV28; 12 bases are a match to TRBD1. After removal of 7 bases from V and 8 bases from J, the junction contained 14 bases not matched to a gene. Germline V gene sequence: CDR1 MDHEN, CDR2 SYDVKM. The CDR3 loop spans 16 amino acids. The CDR3 sequence is CASTGTGGVIVGGYTF. CDR3 nucleotide sequence: TGTGCCAGCACCGGGACAGGGGGCGTTATTGTAGGCGGCTACACCTTC.

J is TRBJ2-3 and V is TRBV7-2, with no clear D. CDR3 length equals 14 residues. V shed 5 bases and J shed 1 base, with 10 bases lying between them. Germline V gene data show CDR1 as SGHTA and CDR2 as FQGNSA. CDR3 region: CASSMWARTDTQYF. DNA of the CDR3: TGTGCCAGCAGCATGTGGGCCCGCACAGATACGCAGTATTTT.

This clonotype came up a few times. The chain combines TRBV28 with TRBJ1-5, with 9 bases lining up with TRBD1. There are 15 residues in the CDR3. CDR1 MDHEN and CDR2 SYDVKM come from the germline V gene. V dropped 5 bases and J dropped 7; count of bases not matched to a gene: 9. This CDR3 reads CASSPTGGELQPQHF. The CDR3 DNA sequence: TGTGCCAGCAGTCCGACAGGGGGAGAATTACAGCCCCAGCATTTT.

The chain carries TRBV15 and TRBJ2-7; D may be TRBD1 (5 bases). CDR3 length: 11 residues. V dropped 4 bases and J dropped 6 bases, with 7 bases sitting between them. Germline CDR1 is LNHNV and CDR2 is YYDKDF (reference sequence). This CDR3 reads CATSKGPEQYF. CDR3 nucleotide sequence: TGTGCCACCAGCAAGGGGCCCGAGCAGTACTTC.

This clonotype was counted only a few times. The gene calls are TRBV10-3 and TRBJ2-2, with a possible D match to TRBD2 (5 bases). Germline CDR1 ENHRY, CDR2 SYGVKD. V shed 6 bases and J shed 7 bases, with 18 bases lying between them. This CDR3 spans 15 amino acids. CDR3 residues: CAIRNLGGGLGELFF. CDR3 nucleotide sequence: TGTGCCATCAGGAACTTGGGCGGCGGGCTCGGGGAGCTGTTTTTT.

This clonotype has ten or more counts. The genes are TRBV7-9 and TRBJ2-3; possible D gene TRBD2, 5 bases. Trimming removed 1 base at V and 6 bases at J, with 14 bases between. The germline V gene has CDR1 SEHNR and CDR2 FQNEAQ (reference sequence). The CDR3 is 15 residues long. The CDR3, as DNA: TGTGCCAGCAGCTTAGTTTTCCTAGCTGAGGATACGCAGTATTTT. It specifies CASSLVFLAEDTQYF.

The chain has TRBV25-1 and TRBJ1-6; D not certain. From germline, CDR1 is MGHDK and CDR2 SYGVNS. This CDR3 has 13 residues. V lost 1 base to trimming and J lost 10 bases, with 8 bases between them. CDR3 in DNA: TGTGCCAGCAGTGAATCGGGCAGGTCACCCCTCCACTTT. It specifies CASSESGRSPLHF.

This sequence joins TRBV28 and TRBJ2-3; 7 bases align to TRBD1. Germline CDR1 and CDR2: MDHEN and SYDVKM. V lost 1 base and J lost 2; bases outside the gene matches: 6. This CDR3 has 16 residues. CDR3: CASSLLGGGYTDTQYF. In DNA, the CDR3 is TGTGCCAGCAGTTTATTAGGGGGCGGGTACACAGATACGCAGTATTTT.

The chain recombines TRBV20-1 with TRBJ2-3; TRBD1 is a possible D gene (5 bases). Germline lookup yields CDR1 DFQATT and CDR2 SNEGSKA (reference sequence). Trimming left V 3 bases short and J 6 bases short, with 16 bases between. The CDR3 has 14 amino acids. In DNA, the CDR3 is TGCAGTGCTAGTGGCGACAGTTTGTTTGATACGCAGTATTTT. Translated, it gives CSASGDSLFDTQYF.

The sample holds a few counts of this clonotype. The chain couples TRBV5-1 to TRBJ2-5; 14 bases match TRBD2. The CDR3 spans 17 residues. Trimming removed 4 bases from V and 3 bases from J; junction bases left unmatched: 8. CDR1 is SGHRS, CDR2 YFSETQ, per germline. The CDR3 here is CASSTGTSGSREETQYF. As DNA, the CDR3 is TGCGCCAGCAGCACCGGGACTAGCGGGAGTAGGGAAGAGACCCAGTACTTC. Variable domain in full (rest from reference TRBV5-1 and TRBJ2-5): KAGVTQTPRYLIKTRGQQVTLSCSPISGHRSVSWYQQTPGQGLQFLFEYFSETQRNKGNFPGRFSGRQFSNSRSEMNVSTLELGDSALYLCASSTGTSGSREETQYFGPGTRLLVL.

The V call is TRBV7-3, the J call TRBJ2-3, with no clear D. Trimming took off 4 bases at V and 4 bases at J, with 9 bases between the two ends. The CDR3 length is 13 residues. Germline CDR1 reads SGHTA; CDR2 reads FQGTGA. This CDR3 reads CASSSTNPDTQYF. For the CDR3, the DNA is TGTGCCAGCAGCTCCACAAATCCAGATACGCAGTATTTT.

The chain has TRBV28 and TRBJ2-1, with 8 bases aligning to TRBD2. Germline values: CDR1 MDHEN, CDR2 SYDVKM. The CDR3 consists of 18 residues. J gave up 3 bases and V 7 bases, and 17 bases lay outside the gene matches. The CDR3 here is CASIMRHSTSANYNEQFF. The CDR3 coding sequence is TGTGCCAGCATCATGCGACATTCGACTAGCGCCAACTACAATGAGCAGTTCTTC.

The chain joins TRBV4-1 to TRBJ1-4; perhaps TRBD1 as D (6 bases). This CDR3 is 16 amino acids long. From germline, CDR1 is MGHRA and CDR2 YSYEKL. With 2 bases removed from V and 4 bases from J, the gap between germline ends came to 14 bases. The CDR3 is CASSQPWGQINEKLFF. Here the CDR3 DNA reads TGCGCCAGCAGCCAACCCTGGGGACAAATTAATGAAAAACTGTTTTTT.